Below are 22 T cell receptor beta chains sequenced from a single sample in a study of human T cells and chemical hapten exposure. In TCRdb, the RACE reads were re-called with MiXCR into one record per CDR3 protein. This table holds some 300,000 distinct CDR3 sequences, 4.5% to 5.5% found once. Documented time point: pre-sensitization, week 0. Treatment given: therapeutic diphenylcyclopropenone sensitization with weekly scalp DPC. The sample was whole blood, taken in connection with sensitization to the hapten diphenylcyclopropenone (DPC). These receptors all come from a woman between 18 and 29 years old with alopecia areata. Some clones in this sample may be carry-over from other donors' samples.

This clonotype has at least ten counts. The rearrangement uses TRBV5-1 and TRBJ2-5; TRBD1 is a possible D gene (6 bases). From germline, CDR1 is SGHRS and CDR2 YFSETQ. CDR3 size: 15 residues. Trimming shortened V by 0 bases and J by 0 bases, and 9 bases separated the two germline ends. CDR3 loop: CASSLAGAYQETQYF. In DNA, the CDR3 is TGCGCCAGCAGCTTGGCAGGGGCGTACCAAGAGACCCAGTACTTC.

There are many counts of this clonotype. The gene calls are TRBV7-2 and TRBJ1-1; no clear D. The CDR3 runs 16 residues. V was pared by 1 base and J by 0 bases, with 12 bases between. Germline CDR1 SGHTA, CDR2 FQGNSA. The CDR3 is CASSLDSPSLNTEAFF. The CDR3 DNA is TGTGCCAGCAGCTTAGACAGCCCATCCTTGAACACTGAAGCTTTCTTT.

The V and J genes are TRBV3-1 and TRBJ2-5, with 7 bases fitting TRBD1. The V segment lost 0 bases and the J segment 4 bases; nucleotides outside the gene matches: 5. The CDR3 is 15 amino acids. In germline, CDR1 is LGHDT, CDR2 YNNKEL (reference sequence). The CDR3 DNA reads TGTGCCAGCAGCCAAGATGGGACAGAGGGAGAGACCCAGTACTTC. It encodes CASSQDGTEGETQYF.

The table lists this clonotype with many counts. The chain is built from TRBV6-5 and TRBJ1-2, with a tentative D call TRBD1 (5 bases). There are 13 residues in the CDR3. Germline CDR1 is MNHEY and CDR2 is SVGAGI. Trimming shortened V by 8 bases and J by 5 bases, and 15 bases separated the two germline ends. CDR3 in amino acids: CASSPDRAYGYTF. The CDR3 bases are TGTGCCAGCTCACCCGACAGAGCATATGGCTACACCTTC.

The J gene is TRBJ1-6, the V gene TRBV5-1; D is unresolved. The CDR3 sequence is 15 residues long. Trimming cost V 3 bases and J 3 bases, with 10 bases left between them. Germline values: CDR1 SGHRS, CDR2 YFSETQ. DNA of the CDR3: TGCGCCAGCAGCTCCGGAGGGATCTATAATTCACCCCTCCACTTT. Encoded protein: CASSSGGIYNSPLHF.

This rearrangement joins TRBV5-6 to TRBJ1-5; D might be TRBD1 (5 bases). Trimming cost V 4 bases and J 4 bases, with 18 bases left between them. Germline V lookup: CDR1 SGHDT, CDR2 YYEEEE. This CDR3 spans 16 amino acids. CDR3 in amino acids: CASSRGGASGNQPQHF. CDR3 bases: TGTGCCAGCAGCAGGGGCGGGGCGAGCGGAAATCAGCCCCAGCATTTT. The whole variable domain, filled in from reference TRBV5-6 and TRBJ1-5, reads DAGVTQSPTHLIKTRGQQVTLRCSPKSGHDTVSWYQQALGQGPQFIFQYYEEEERQRGNFPDRFSGHQFPNYSSELNVNALLLGDSALYLCASSRGGASGNQPQHFGDGTRLSIL.

The sample holds a few counts of this clonotype. The gene calls are TRBV12-3 or TRBV12-4 and TRBJ2-6, with D perhaps matching TRBD1 (5 bases). This CDR3 spans 17 amino acids. Between the trimmed V and J ends, which lost 5 bases and 3 bases, there was a span of 17 bases. The CDR3 bases are TGTGCCAGCAGTACCTCGGCAGGGTTTGGTGGGGCCAACGTCCTGACTTTC. Its protein is CASSTSAGFGGANVLTF.

This clonotype was counted once. With a much larger clone just one base away, this may be a read error. The J gene is TRBJ2-7, the V gene TRBV20-1; 7 nucleotides match TRBD1. The CDR3 has 13 residues. Germline CDR1 is DFQATT and CDR2 is SNEGSKA (reference sequence). The CDR3 protein is CIAREQGEGEQYF. In DNA form, the CDR3 reads TGCATTGCTAGAGAGCAGGGGGAAGGCGAGCAGTACTTC.

The chain links TRBV5-1 to TRBJ1-1, with D perhaps matching TRBD1 (5 bases). Trimming removed 3 bases at V and 3 bases at J, with 12 bases between. Germline V gene sequence: CDR1 SGHRS, CDR2 YFSETQ. This CDR3 has 14 amino acids. CDR3 bases: TGCGCCAGCAGCTGGGGCGGGTTGGACACTGAAGCTTTCTTT. Protein sequence: CASSWGGLDTEAFF. Full variable domain (rest looked up from reference TRBV5-1 and TRBJ1-1): KAGVTQTPRYLIKTRGQQVTLSCSPISGHRSVSWYQQTPGQGLQFLFEYFSETQRNKGNFPGRFSGRQFSNSRSEMNVSTLELGDSALYLCASSWGGLDTEAFFGQGTRLTVV.

This clonotype was detected many times. This chain joins TRBV4-2 and TRBJ1-1, with a possible D match to TRBD1 (5 bases). Trimming stripped 0 bases from V and 5 bases from J, with 13 bases between. The CDR3 runs to 15 residues. Germline loops: CDR1 LGHNA, CDR2 YNFKEQ. The CDR3 coding sequence is TGTGCCAGCAGCCAAGACGGCAGGGAGTGGACTGAAGCTTTCTTT. Encoded protein: CASSQDGREWTEAFF.

The CDR3: CASSQDKGGRVNTEAFF. CDR3 nucleotides: TGTGCCAGCAGCCAAGATAAAGGGGGACGGGTGAACACTGAAGCTTTCTTT. The chain is built from TRBV4-2 and TRBJ1-1; D is possibly TRBD1 (6 bases). This CDR3 is 17 amino acids long. V was trimmed by 0 bases and J by 0 bases, leaving 14 bases between them. Germline-derived CDR1 and CDR2 are LGHNA and YNFKEQ.

There are many counts of this clonotype. The gene calls are TRBV12-3 or TRBV12-4 and TRBJ1-4; maybe TRBD1 (6 bases). The length of the CDR3 is 12 residues. V was pared by 8 bases and J by 6 bases, with 10 bases between. This chain's CDR3 is CASRGADEKLFF. CDR3 sequence (DNA): TGTGCCAGCCGGGGGGCTGATGAAAAACTGTTTTTT.

The gene calls are TRBV6-6 and TRBJ2-7; TRBD1 matches at 8 bases. CDR3 size: 13 residues. Germline V gene sequence: CDR1 MNHNY, CDR2 SVGAGI (reference sequence). Trimming at V came to 6 bases and at J to 6 bases, leaving 7 bases not matched to a gene. CDR3 nucleotide sequence: TGTGCCAGCAGCCTCGACAGGGGAAGCGAGCAGTACTTC. Its translation is CASSLDRGSEQYF.

This clonotype was counted ten times or more. J is TRBJ2-7 and V is TRBV20-1; 9 positions match TRBD2. Germline CDR1 DFQATT, CDR2 SNEGSKA (reference sequence). The CDR3 spans 15 residues. V was clipped by 5 bases and J by 4 bases; unmatched bases: 12. The CDR3 sequence: CSAPQPGLAAYEQYF. The CDR3 DNA sequence: TGCAGTGCTCCCCAGCCGGGACTAGCAGCTTACGAGCAGTACTTC.

Notes on this clonotype: A much larger clone differs by one base, so this may be a read error. The chain has TRBV28 and TRBJ2-7; perhaps TRBD2 as D (5 bases). The CDR3 is made up of 10 amino acids. V was shortened by 10 bases and J by 5 bases, with 9 bases between the two germline ends. The germline CDR1 and CDR2 sequences are MDHEN and SYDVKM. CDR3: CATGEHEQYF. The CDR3 DNA reads TGTGCCACCGGGGAGCACGAGCAGTACTTC. The full variable domain, with the rest looked up from reference TRBV28 and TRBJ2-7, is DVKVTQSSRYLVKRTGEKVFLECVQDMDHENMFWYRQDPGLGLRLIYFSYDVKMKEKGDIPEGYSVSREKKERFSLILESASTNQTSMYLCATGEHEQYFGPGTRLTVT.

This clonotype was seen at least ten times. The chain couples TRBV29-1 to TRBJ1-3; no firm D call. CDR3 length: 12 amino acids. Germline V gene lookup returns CDR1 SQVTM and CDR2 ANQGSEA. Trimming removed 4 bases at V and 2 bases at J, with 6 bases between. DNA of the CDR3: TGCAGCGTTGGGCAGGCTGGAAACACCATATATTTT. Translating it yields CSVGQAGNTIYF.

This clonotype was found a few times. The chain combines TRBV7-6 with TRBJ2-7; possible D gene TRBD1, 5 bases. In germline, CDR1 is SGHVS, CDR2 FNYEAQ. Trimming pared 5 bases from V and 3 bases from J, leaving 14 bases between. The CDR3 runs 14 residues. CDR3 DNA sequence: TGTGCCAGCAGCCCCGCAGGGAAAGACTACGAGCAGTACTTC. This gives the protein CASSPAGKDYEQYF. Variable domain in full (rest from reference TRBV7-6 and TRBJ2-7): GAGVSQSPRYKVTKRGQDVALRCDPISGHVSLYWYRQALGQGPEFLTYFNYEAQQDKSGLPNDRFSAERPEGSISTLTIQRTEQRDSAMYRCASSPAGKDYEQYFGPGTRLTVT.

This clonotype was counted between two and nine times. The chain combines TRBV28 with TRBJ1-6; 11 nucleotides match TRBD1. Trimming took 5 bases from V and 8 from J; bases not matched to a gene: 11. Germline V lookup: CDR1 MDHEN, CDR2 SYDVKM. The CDR3 has 17 amino acids. The chain's CDR3 is CASSPRDRGAQDSPLHF. CDR3 DNA sequence: TGTGCCAGCAGTCCCCGGGACAGGGGGGCCCAAGATTCACCCCTCCACTTT.

This clonotype was picked up many times. The chain combines TRBV15 with TRBJ1-1, with D possibly TRBD1 on 6 matching bases. V was pared by 5 bases and J by 0 bases, with 16 bases between. The CDR3 is 16 amino acids. Germline CDR1 and CDR2: LNHNV and YYDKDF (reference sequence). DNA for the CDR3: TGTGCCACCAGCGGGGGCACCGGGACCCTGAACACTGAAGCTTTCTTT. Its protein is CATSGGTGTLNTEAFF.

This clonotype came up a few times. The rearrangement links TRBV4-1 to TRBJ2-1; perhaps TRBD2 as D (6 bases). There are 17 residues in the CDR3. V was cut by 4 bases and J by 6 bases, with 22 bases left in between. Looked up from germline, CDR1 is MGHRA and CDR2 is YSYEKL. CDR3 DNA: TGCGCCAGCAGCCCGCCTAAAACTAGCTTGGAGCGCAATGAGCAGTTCTTC. It yields the protein CASSPPKTSLERNEQFF.

Only a few counts were recorded for this clonotype. The V and J genes are TRBV6-5 and TRBJ2-2; D is unclear. V gave up 2 bases and J gave up 2 bases, with 6 bases separating them. The germline CDR1 and CDR2 sequences are MNHEY and SVGAGI. The CDR3 loop spans 14 amino acids. CDR3 protein: CASSYASNTGELFF. CDR3 nucleotide sequence: TGTGCCAGCAGTTACGCTTCAAACACCGGGGAGCTGTTTTTT.

This chain joins TRBV12-3 or TRBV12-4 and TRBJ2-7; TRBD1 or TRBD2 may be the D gene (5 bases each). The CDR3 loop spans 14 amino acids. V lost 3 bases and J lost 4, with 13 bases in between. The CDR3 region has the DNA TGTGCCAGCAGTTTCGGGGCAGGAGGATACGAGCAGTACTTC. Amino acids: CASSFGAGGYEQYF.